The TCR beta chain described here comes from a study of blood T cell repertoires in COVID-19 (dated by TCRdb to 2020 to 2022). In terms of the full investigation: Samples from collaborators originated in the United States, Italy and Spain and spanned both the acute and convalescent phases of COVID-19. The material from the prospective study consisted of cDNA or gDNA derived from T cells, B-cell-depleted T cells, or PBMCs. Subjects who had been exposed to COVID-19, were actively infected with it, or had recovered from it provided the deeply sampled blood TCRbeta repertoires that made up the dataset. The repertoires were released in a freely available public database meant as a resource for research on the immune response to SARS-CoV-2. The samples were drawn from the first 160 participants of the ongoing ImmuneRACE study and from some 1,300 subjects provided by 6 global collaborators. The sample metadata nearly always contained a de-identified subject ID, COVID-19 status, age in years and sex. Where available, HLA class I and class II types were obtained from metadata supplied by the sample provider rather than from assay-based typing. Broader findings and caveats from the paper: The amount of clinical and demographic metadata varied by source and participant and was provided uncurated.

Another Seattle source contributed samples from volunteer blood donors who had recovered from COVID-19. Whole blood was collected in K2EDTA tubes by collaborating institutions according to the institutions' own protocols. For TCRbeta analysis, collaborator samples were shipped as frozen whole blood, as isolated PBMCs, or as DNA extracted from either sample type. Measured from the cysteine to the phenylalanine, the CDR3 is 15 residues long. This entry keeps only the CDR3 DNA: 45 bases, framed from base 1. CDR1 and CDR2 are read off the germline V gene as MDHEN and SYDVKM. V is pared back by 5 bases and J by 4 bases, with 17 bases lying between the germline termini. About this clone: Its antigen is not yet known. No base-level quality is on record; no much larger clone is a single base apart.

TCRbeta CDR3 regions were amplified from genomic DNA by means of the immunoSEQ Assay, a bias-controlled multiplex PCR. The published analysis was carried out like this. The number of nucleated cells in each sample was estimated by amplification of reference gene primers within the assay. Sequence reads were collapsed and filtered to measure the absolute abundance of every unique TCRbeta CDR3 rearrangement. For each sample, productive Simpson clonality was calculated as the square root of Simpson's diversity index across productive rearrangements. The immuneACCESS repertoire file appears here via TCRdb, limited to in-frame rearrangements. These files lack a portion of the clones; in checked studies, under half of the deficit traces to unresolved V genes, and the cause of the others is not known. D and trimming were read from the DNA, whereas the V and J calls and clone size are those reported in that table. Here the sample has roughly 71,000 clones; roughly 80% occur a single time. In total, the top ten clones hold roughly 20% of the sample.

The sequenced material came from peripheral blood. The chain joins TRBV28 to TRBJ1-1, with the D segment identity uncertain. The sequence came from a man between 65 and 85 years old who had recovered from COVID-19. Read as DNA, the sequence is TGTGCCAGCAGTCGCCCGGGTCTTTTGACCACTGAAGCTTTCTTT. Translated, this gives CASSRPGLLTTEAFF.